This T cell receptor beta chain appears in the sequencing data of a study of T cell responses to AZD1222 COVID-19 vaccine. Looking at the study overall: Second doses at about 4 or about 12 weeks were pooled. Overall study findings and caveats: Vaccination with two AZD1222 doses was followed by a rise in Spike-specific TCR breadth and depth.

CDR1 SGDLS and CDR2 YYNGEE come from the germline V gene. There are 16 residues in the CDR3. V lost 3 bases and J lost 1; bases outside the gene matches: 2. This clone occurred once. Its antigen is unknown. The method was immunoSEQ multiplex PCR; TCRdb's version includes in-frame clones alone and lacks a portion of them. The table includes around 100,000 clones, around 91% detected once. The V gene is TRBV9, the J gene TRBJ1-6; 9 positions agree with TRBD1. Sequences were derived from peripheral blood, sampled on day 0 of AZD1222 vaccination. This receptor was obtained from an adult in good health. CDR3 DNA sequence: TGTGCCAGCAGCGCGGACAGGGGATCCTATAATTCACCCCTCCACTTT. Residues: CASSADRGSYNSPLHF.